The entry below describes one TCR beta chain. Its antigen is undetermined. This sample is part of a study of early T cells in non-severe SARS-CoV-2 infection. About the study: The study sequenced bulk RNA from unsorted whole blood, with chains unpaired. Study results and caveats: Matching against VDJdb likely underestimated virus-specific expansions, favoring anti-spike CD8.

Researchers attached unique molecular identifiers to individual cDNA molecules. TCRdb processed the 5' RACE reads anew with MiXCR; each CDR3 protein has one entry. The table includes approximately 70,000 distinct CDR3 sequences, roughly 5.3% detected once. The CDR3 covers 10 residues. Germline V gene lookup returns CDR1 GTSNPN and CDR2 SVGIG (reference sequence). Trimming took off 5 bases at V and 7 bases at J, with 6 bases between the two ends. This clonotype was sampled from an adult who was a healthcare worker with PCR-confirmed SARS-CoV-2 infection or an uninfected control (not recorded which). The specimen comprised whole blood, sampled at baseline. The J gene is TRBJ2-1, the V gene TRBV30, with no clear D. This CDR3 is CAWAQNEQFF. The CDR3, as DNA: TGTGCCTGGGCCCAAAATGAGCAGTTCTTC.